These 25 T cell receptor beta chains share one sample of origin, sequenced in a study of T cell responses to AZD1222 COVID-19 vaccine. The protocol was immunoSEQ multiplex PCR, while the TCRdb copy is restricted to in-frame clones and leaves out a portion. The table has 150,000 to 200,000 clones, about nine tenths seen once. This specimen was peripheral blood, taken 28 days after the second AZD1222 dose. The receptors come from an adult who received the AZD1222 COVID-19 vaccine.

The CDR3 sequence is CASSEYSGVGYTF. The CDR3 DNA reads TGTGCCAGCAGTGAATACTCAGGGGTAGGCTACACCTTC. The J gene is TRBJ1-2, the V gene TRBV25-1; D may be TRBD1 (6 bases). V was shortened by 0 bases and J by 8 bases, with 10 bases between the two germline ends. Germline V CDR1 and CDR2: MGHDK, SYGVNS. The CDR3 covers 13 residues.

This chain joins TRBV5-6 and TRBJ2-2; no clear D gene. This CDR3 spans 14 amino acids. Deletions cut 2 bases from V and 2 bases from J, with 7 bases between. Germline values: CDR1 SGHDT, CDR2 YYEEEE. CDR3 bases: TGTGCCAGCAGCTTTAGGAGCAACACCGGGGAGCTGTTTTTT. Its protein is CASSFRSNTGELFF.

This chain uses TRBV27 with TRBJ1-2; perhaps TRBD1 as D (5 bases). The CDR3 loop spans 13 amino acids. CDR1 and CDR2 (germline): MNHEY, SMNVEV (reference sequence). Trimming cost V 3 bases and J 5 bases, with 10 bases left between them. The CDR3 region has the DNA TGTGCCAGCAGTTTTGGGGGGGGATATGGCTACACCTTC. Amino acids: CASSFGGGYGYTF.

The J gene is TRBJ2-3, the V gene TRBV6-5; D might be TRBD1 (5 bases). Germline CDR1 is MNHEY and CDR2 is SVGAGI. The CDR3 consists of 15 residues. Trimming shortened V by 0 bases and J by 2 bases, and 9 bases separated the two germline ends. CDR3 DNA: TGTGCCAGCAGTTACTCTGGACAAGACACAGATACGCAGTATTTT. Encoded protein: CASSYSGQDTDTQYF.

The chain uses TRBV10-3 and TRBJ2-2, with TRBD2 identical over 8 bases. The CDR3 is 16 amino acids. The J segment lost 2 bases and the V segment lost 4 bases, leaving 6 bases of the junction unmatched. CDR1 is ENHRY and CDR2 is SYGVKD in the germline V gene. The CDR3 here is CAISGGRTSNTGELFF. The DNA of the CDR3 is TGTGCCATCAGTGGGGGACGGACTAGCAACACCGGGGAGCTGTTTTTT.

This rearrangement joins TRBV5-4 to TRBJ1-5, with 9 bases aligning to TRBD1. The CDR3 contains 14 residues. The junction had 4 bases not matched to a gene; V was cut back by 4 bases and J by 5 bases. Germline V gene sequence: CDR1 SGHNT, CDR2 YYREEE (reference sequence). The CDR3 DNA reads TGTGCCAGCAGCGGGACAGGGTTGGATCAGCCCCAGCATTTT. It is translated as CASSGTGLDQPQHF.

This clone was recorded once. J is TRBJ1-3 and V is TRBV25-1; a weak D match, TRBD1 (6 bases). Trimming left V 1 base short and J 4 bases short, with 11 bases between. The V gene's germline CDR1 is MGHDK and CDR2 SYGVNS. The CDR3 sequence is 15 residues long. CDR3 coding DNA: TGTGCCAGCAGTGAATGGGGGGGGCTCGGAAACACCATATATTTT. Amino acids: CASSEWGGLGNTIYF.

This chain joins TRBV4-2 and TRBJ2-7; 7 bases line up with TRBD2. V lost 0 bases, J lost 4 bases, and 9 bases stayed unmatched. The CDR3 consists of 16 residues. Germline CDR1 is LGHNA and CDR2 is YNFKEQ. The CDR3 nucleotides are TGTGCCAGCAGCCAAGAAAGAGCGGGAAGCTTATACGAGCAGTACTTC. Its protein product is CASSQERAGSLYEQYF.

The chain combines TRBV4-3 with TRBJ2-7, with D perhaps TRBD1 (5 bases). Trimming removed 0 bases from V and 6 bases from J, with 15 bases in between. The CDR3 runs to 15 residues. Germline V lookup: CDR1 LGHNA, CDR2 YSLEER. DNA for the CDR3: TGCGCCAGCAGCCAAGAAGGTTCAGGGATCGGCGAGCAGTACTTC. It codes for CASSQEGSGIGEQYF.

The V and J genes are TRBV5-1 and TRBJ1-5; D not resolved. V was clipped by 0 bases and J by 3 bases, with 10 bases between them. In germline, CDR1 is SGHRS, CDR2 YFSETQ. The CDR3 totals 15 residues. The CDR3: CASSLGGTDNQPQHF. The DNA of the CDR3 is TGCGCCAGCAGCTTGGGGGGTACCGACAATCAGCCCCAGCATTTT.

The sample holds one count of this clone. The chain employs TRBV6-5 and TRBJ2-5, with D hard to call. This CDR3 is 14 amino acids long. The V end lost 0 bases, the J end lost 2 bases, and 7 bases lay between the germline ends. Germline CDR1 reads MNHEY; CDR2 reads SVGAGI. The CDR3 nucleotides read TGTGCCAGCAGTTACTCAGACCCGCAAGAGACCCAGTACTTC. It yields the protein CASSYSDPQETQYF.

The chain links TRBV3-1 (or the pseudogene TRBV3-2) to TRBJ2-6; a possible D gene is TRBD2 (7 bases). Germline V gene lookup returns CDR1 LGHDT and CDR2 YNNKEL (reference sequence). This CDR3 spans 16 amino acids. Deletions cut 1 base from V and 3 bases from J, with 10 bases between. The CDR3 DNA reads TGTGCCAGCAGCCAAGTCGGGGGGCGTGGGGCCAACGTCCTGACTTTC. Its translation is CASSQVGGRGANVLTF.

This chain uses TRBV6-5 with TRBJ1-2, with TRBD1 matching 7 bases. This CDR3 comprises 15 residues. V dropped 8 bases and J dropped 5; count of bases not matched to a gene: 14. In germline, CDR1 is MNHEY, CDR2 SVGAGI. The CDR3 DNA reads as TGTGCCAGCCGGCAGTTGGAGGGGGCGCGATATGGCTACACCTTC. Its translation: CASRQLEGARYGYTF.

The chain combines TRBV12-3 or TRBV12-4 with TRBJ1-2; D not resolved. Between the trimmed V and J ends, which lost 2 bases and 2 bases, there was a span of 0 bases. The CDR3 spans 11 residues. CDR3 nucleotides: TGTGCCAGCAGTTTAAACTATGGCTACACCTTC. Its protein product is CASSLNYGYTF.

J is TRBJ2-2 and V is TRBV5-1; 7 bases match TRBD1. Trimming removed 4 bases from V and 4 bases from J; junction bases left unmatched: 4. The CDR3 sequence is 14 residues long. The germline V gene has CDR1 SGHRS and CDR2 YFSETQ. The DNA of the CDR3 is TGCGCCAGCAGCCTACAGGGGATCACCGGGGAGCTGTTTTTT. The encoded protein is CASSLQGITGELFF.

This chain joins TRBV5-4 and TRBJ1-1; D remains unclear. The germline CDR1 and CDR2 sequences are SGHNT and YYREEE (reference sequence). The CDR3 contains 17 residues. V dropped 0 bases and J dropped 1 base, with 16 bases sitting between them. CDR3 coding DNA: TGTGCCAGCAGCTTGGCCGGTGGCGGAGTTAGGAACACTGAAGCTTTCTTT. It codes for CASSLAGGGVRNTEAFF.

The chain recombines TRBV2 with TRBJ2-7; the match to TRBD1 covers 10 bases. The CDR3 has 14 residues. Germline V gene data show CDR1 as SNHLY and CDR2 as FYNNEI. V shed 5 bases, J shed 5 bases, and the junction held 6 bases outside the gene matches. As DNA, the CDR3 is TGTGCCAGCAGTTTCGACAGGGGGCCTAACGAGCAGTACTTC. Protein product: CASSFDRGPNEQYF.

This rearrangement joins TRBV19 to TRBJ2-3; no firm D call. The CDR3 is made up of 13 amino acids. Trimming stripped 8 bases from V and 4 bases from J, with 13 bases between. Germline CDR1 and CDR2: LNHDA and SQIVND (reference sequence). This CDR3 reads CASSLGSPDTQYF. CDR3 DNA sequence: TGTGCCAGTTCCCTGGGGTCCCCAGATACGCAGTATTTT.

This clone showed up just once. J is TRBJ1-4 and V is TRBV7-9; 7 nucleotides line up with TRBD1. V was pared by 5 bases and J by 4 bases, with 4 bases of the junction left unmatched. Germline CDR1 reads SEHNR; CDR2 reads FQNEAQ (reference sequence). This CDR3 contains 14 residues. The CDR3, as DNA: TGTGCCAGCAGCCTCGGGACAGATAATGAAAAACTGTTTTTT. This translates into CASSLGTDNEKLFF.

V is TRBV21-1 and J is TRBJ2-7; TRBD1 is the table's D call and was not checked against the DNA. TRBV21-1 is a documented pseudogene. This CDR3 has 16 amino acids. The CDR3 nucleotides are TGTGCCAGCAGCAAAGCGCGAGGGGGCAGCTCCTACGAGCAGTACTTC. The encoded protein is CASSKARGGSSYEQYF.

This clone was picked up one time. This chain connects TRBV6-5 to TRBJ2-3, with TRBD2 matching over 7 bases. CDR1 MNHEY and CDR2 SVGAGI come from the germline V gene. The length of the CDR3 is 15 residues. Trimming took 5 bases from V and 4 from J; bases not matched to a gene: 9. The CDR3 region is CASSLGTAGADTQYF. DNA of the CDR3: TGTGCCAGCAGTCTGGGGACGGCGGGGGCAGATACGCAGTATTTT.

Details on this clone: The same CDR3 is also encoded by other DNA sequences in this sample. V and J are TRBV12-3 or TRBV12-4 and TRBJ1-1, with D unresolved. V was shortened by 1 base and J by 5 bases, with 8 bases between the two germline ends. This CDR3 has 13 amino acids. The CDR3 nucleotides read TGTGCCAGCAGTTTAGGAGGCAGGACTGAAGCTTTCTTT. This encodes CASSLGGRTEAFF.

In DNA, the CDR3 is TGTGCCAGCAGTGTCGGGGCCGTAAAACTGTTTTTT. This codes for CASSVGAVKLFF. The V gene is TRBV28, the J gene TRBJ1-4; D might be TRBD1 (5 bases). Trimming removed 5 bases at V and 10 bases at J, with 11 bases between. Germline V CDR1 and CDR2: MDHEN, SYDVKM. The CDR3 loop spans 12 amino acids.

The chain carries TRBV4-2 and TRBJ2-3; 9 positions match TRBD2. CDR1 LGHNA and CDR2 YNFKEQ come from the germline V gene. This CDR3 region has 15 residues. V was pared by 6 bases and J by 2 bases, with 6 bases of the junction left unmatched. The CDR3 spells CASRRTSETTDTQYF. The CDR3 DNA sequence: TGTGCCAGCAGGCGGACTAGCGAGACCACAGATACGCAGTATTTT.

This clone has more than one count but fewer than ten. The chain joins TRBV11-2 to TRBJ2-7; a possible D gene is TRBD1 (5 bases). Germline V gene sequence: CDR1 SGHAT, CDR2 FQNNGV. V lost 2 bases to trimming and J lost 6 bases, with 8 bases between them. The CDR3 consists of 12 residues. This chain's CDR3 is CASSLTGAEQYF. The CDR3 coding sequence is TGTGCCAGCAGCTTAACTGGGGCCGAGCAGTACTTC.